The clone carrying this T cell receptor (beta chain) was recorded at least ten times. For TCRbeta, the library was prepared with unique molecular identifiers. TCRdb analysed the PCR reads with MiXCR anew, one entry per CDR3 protein. This sample carries a few hundred thousand distinct CDR3 sequences, under 15% of them seen once, and the ten largest clones take around 5.6%. The data were taken from a study of T-cell reconstitution after alpha-beta-depleted transplantation in children. V gave up 1 base and J gave up 1 base; unmatched junction bases: 4. Germline V gene data show CDR1 as SGDLS and CDR2 as YYNGEE. The CDR3 sequence is 16 residues long.

The gene calls are TRBV9 and TRBJ2-3; 9 bases agree with TRBD2. Source: PBMCs from the stem cell graft donor, taken from the stem cell graft. The receptor's source is a human donor who donated a stem cell graft to a child with combined immunodeficiency. The CDR3 is CASSVRVAGGTDTQYF. The CDR3 DNA is TGTGCCAGCAGCGTAAGGGTAGCGGGAGGCACAGATACGCAGTATTTT.